This TCR beta chain was retrieved from a study of tumor-infiltrating lymphocytes in primary liver carcinoma. Study at large: Roughly 3.5 to 8 million productive TCRbeta reads came from each sample, comparable across tissue types.

Co-extracting RNA and DNA was done with roughly 17-31 mg of unsorted bulk tissue as input. Among the patients, all had chronic HBV infection and none had been treated. On this clonotype itself: At one end the junction does not follow the germline gene, possibly because of a read error.

Starting from approximately 470 ng of total RNA, TCR beta cDNA was produced with a primer in the constant region. Employing slightly modified ARM-PCR, three nested multiplex PCR rounds were run, and these gave rise to the TCR beta libraries. TCRdb independently ran MiXCR on the multiplex PCR reads; one entry per CDR3 protein. There are fewer than 85,000 distinct CDR3 sequences in the sample; roughly 69% occur only once, and approximately 27% lies in the top ten. This clonotype originated in a middle-aged man with primary liver carcinoma and hepatitis B virus infection. The source material was tumor-adjacent normal liver tissue.

In nucleotides, the CDR3 is TGTGCCGGCAGCCAGGCTAGCGGGAGCAATGAGCAGTTCTTC. Translating gives CAGSQASGSNEQFF. This chain links TRBV11-3 with TRBJ2-1; 10 bases match TRBD2. CDR3 length: 14 amino acids. Germline V gene data show CDR1 as SGHNT and CDR2 as YENEEA.